This T cell receptor (beta chain) originates from a study of blood T cell repertoires in COVID-19. V was cut by 3 bases and J by 1 base, with 9 bases left in between. Germline V gene lookup returns CDR1 KGHDR and CDR2 SFDVKD. The CDR3 contains 14 residues. TCRdb's copy holds only in-frame clones and misses some; the assay was immunoSEQ multiplex PCR. The table has some 150,000 clones, 80% to 90% seen once. The gene calls are TRBV24-1 and TRBJ2-7, with D tentatively TRBD1 (5 bases). The sequence was obtained from an older woman with COVID-19, enrolled during active disease. Sequenced sample: peripheral blood. CDR3 nucleotides: TGTGCCACCAGTGATGGTAGGGGATCCTACGAGCAGTACTTC. Translating it yields CATSDGRGSYEQYF.